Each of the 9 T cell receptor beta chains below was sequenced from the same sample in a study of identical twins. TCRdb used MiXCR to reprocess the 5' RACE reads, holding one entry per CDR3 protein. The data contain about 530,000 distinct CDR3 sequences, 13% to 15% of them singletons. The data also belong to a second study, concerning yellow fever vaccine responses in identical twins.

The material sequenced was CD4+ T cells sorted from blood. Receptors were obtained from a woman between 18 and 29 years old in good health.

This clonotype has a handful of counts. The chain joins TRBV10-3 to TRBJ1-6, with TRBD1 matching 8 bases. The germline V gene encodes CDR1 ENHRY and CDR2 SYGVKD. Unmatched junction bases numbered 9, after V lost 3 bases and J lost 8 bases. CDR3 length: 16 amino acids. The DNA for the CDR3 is TGTGCCATCAGTGACCCCCGTCAGGGGGCCTATTCACCCCTCCACTTT. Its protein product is CAISDPRQGAYSPLHF.

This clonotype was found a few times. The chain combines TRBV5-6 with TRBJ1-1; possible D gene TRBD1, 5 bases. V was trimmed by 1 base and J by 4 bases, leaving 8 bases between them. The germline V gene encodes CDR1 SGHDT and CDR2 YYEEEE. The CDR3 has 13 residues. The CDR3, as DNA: TGTGCCAGCAGCTTGCGAGGGGCCACTGAAGCTTTCTTT. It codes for CASSLRGATEAFF.

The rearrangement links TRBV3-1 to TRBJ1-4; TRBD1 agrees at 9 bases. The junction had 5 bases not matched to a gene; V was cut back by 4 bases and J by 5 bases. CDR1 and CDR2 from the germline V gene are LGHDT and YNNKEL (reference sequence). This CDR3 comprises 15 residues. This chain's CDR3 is CASSLTGTGNEKLFF. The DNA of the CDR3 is TGTGCCAGCAGCCTCACCGGGACAGGGAATGAAAAACTGTTTTTT.

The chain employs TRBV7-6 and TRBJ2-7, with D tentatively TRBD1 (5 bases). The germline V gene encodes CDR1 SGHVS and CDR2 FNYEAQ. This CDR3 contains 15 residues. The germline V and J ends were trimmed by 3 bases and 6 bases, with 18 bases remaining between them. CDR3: CASSFLTAPEAEQYF. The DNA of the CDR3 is TGTGCCAGCAGCTTTCTGACAGCCCCAGAGGCCGAGCAGTACTTC. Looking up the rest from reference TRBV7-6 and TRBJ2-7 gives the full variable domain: GAGVSQSPRYKVTKRGQDVALRCDPISGHVSLYWYRQALGQGPEFLTYFNYEAQQDKSGLPNDRFSAERPEGSISTLTIQRTEQRDSAMYRCASSFLTAPEAEQYFGPGTRLTVT.

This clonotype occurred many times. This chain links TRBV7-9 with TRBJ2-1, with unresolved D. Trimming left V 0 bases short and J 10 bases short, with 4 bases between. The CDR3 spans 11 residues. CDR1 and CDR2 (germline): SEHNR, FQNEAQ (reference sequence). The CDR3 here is CASSLAWEQFF. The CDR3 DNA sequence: TGTGCCAGCAGCTTAGCCTGGGAGCAGTTCTTC.

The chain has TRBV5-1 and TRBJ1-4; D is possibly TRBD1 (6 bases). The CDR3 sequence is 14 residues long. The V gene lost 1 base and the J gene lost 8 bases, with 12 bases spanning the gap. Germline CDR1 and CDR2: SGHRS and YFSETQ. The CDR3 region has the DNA TGCGCCAGCAGCTTGACGGGGGCGAGGGAAAAACTGTTTTTT. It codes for CASSLTGAREKLFF.

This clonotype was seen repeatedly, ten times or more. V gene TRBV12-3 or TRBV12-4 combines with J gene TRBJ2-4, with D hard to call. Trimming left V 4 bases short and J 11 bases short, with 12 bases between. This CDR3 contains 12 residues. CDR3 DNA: TGTGCCAGCAGTTCGCCTCAGAGATTTCAGTACTTC. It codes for CASSSPQRFQYF.

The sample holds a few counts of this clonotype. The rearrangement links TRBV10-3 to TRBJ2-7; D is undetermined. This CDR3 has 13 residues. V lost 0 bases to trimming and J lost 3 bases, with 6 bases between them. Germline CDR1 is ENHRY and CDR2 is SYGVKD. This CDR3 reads CAISESVGYEQYV. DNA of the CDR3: TGTGCCATCAGTGAGTCGGTGGGCTACGAGCAGTACGTC.

The CDR3 is CASSFLPGSSYNEQFF. The CDR3, as DNA: TGTGCCAGCAGCTTTCTGCCAGGGAGCTCCTACAATGAGCAGTTCTTC. The J gene is TRBJ2-1, the V gene TRBV7-8, with D perhaps TRBD1 or TRBD2 (5 bases each). Trimming pared 3 bases from V and 0 bases from J, leaving 12 bases between. This CDR3 is 16 amino acids long. CDR1 is SGHVS, CDR2 FQNEAQ, per germline.